This T cell receptor beta chain was recovered during a study of OX40 agonist ivuxolimab in advanced cancers. Broadly, across the study: The costimulatory receptor OX40 (CD134) was targeted by ivuxolimab, a fully human IgG2 agonistic monoclonal antibody. Intravenous ivuxolimab was administered to patients every 2 weeks at six dose levels: 0.01, 0.1, 0.3, 1.5, 3 and 10 mg/kg. Among the 52 dose-escalation patients, around 20 had hepatocellular carcinoma, some 15 melanoma, 9 renal cell carcinoma and 9 head and neck cancer. The dose-escalation cohort was 82.7% male with a mean age of approximately 60 years, ranging from roughly 23 to 80. Patients were allowed to have had prior anti-PD-1, anti-PD-L1 or anti-CTLA-4 therapy, and 30% to 50% of the dose-escalation patients had previously received checkpoint inhibitors. Partial responses occurred in three dose-escalation patients, of whom one had hepatocellular carcinoma and two had cutaneous melanoma. The point of sequencing TCRbeta in the periphery was to test whether ivuxolimab changed TCR sequence diversity and drove clonal T-cell expansion. The monotherapy dose-escalation portion (N of about 50 patients) of the phase I ivuxolimab trial is reported in the paper. General study outcomes and caveats: At doses from 0.1 to 3.0 mg/kg, clonal expansion was seen in both CD4+ and CD8+ blood T cells between baseline and week 6. In partial responders in the 0.1-3.0 mg/kg groups, normalized peripheral clonal expansion was found to be among the lowest, especially among CD8+ T cells. Low levels of normalized T-cell clonal expansion were also seen in some patients who did not respond. After ivuxolimab, more expanded clones were found on average in CD8+ T cells than in CD4+ T cells. Which antigens the clonally expanded peripheral T cells were specific for was not determined.

For sequencing of the TCRbeta CDR3 region, genomic DNA was extracted from the sorted cells. The immunoSEQ Assay was used for sequencing of TCRbeta CDR3 regions. TCRdb provides this immuneACCESS table in a form limited to in-frame rearrangements. Some clones are lacking; in checked studies, under half of them reflect an unresolved V gene, and why the rest are absent is not known. Present in this sample are 55,000 to 75,000 clones, around 85% of which were seen just once. The ten largest clones capture less than 5% of the sample. In the case of this clone: Its cognate antigen has yet to be identified. No base quality information exists; no much larger clone differs at one position.

The trial excluded patients who had a history of autoimmune disease or who were on systemic immunosuppression. Peripheral blood for TCR sequencing was collected from all dose cohorts at baseline, on cycle 4 day 1, and on cycle 7 day 1. The samples were drawn from a first-in-human, open-label, multicenter phase I dose-escalation trial of ivuxolimab. Adults with locally advanced or metastatic melanoma, renal cell carcinoma, hepatocellular carcinoma or head and neck squamous cell carcinoma were enrolled in the trial. Before TCR sequencing, CD4+ T cells and CD8+ T cells from peripheral blood were sorted into separate populations. Specimen: CD4+ or CD8+ T cells sorted from blood, collected in a trial of the OX40 agonist ivuxolimab. The sequence came from an adult with an advanced solid tumor such as melanoma, head and neck, liver or kidney cancer.

The DNA reads TGTGCCAGCAGCCCCGCCCAGGGCTGGGGTGTGCAGTACTTC. It translates as CASSPAQGWGVQYF. The chain was built from TRBV7-2 and TRBJ2-7, and possibly TRBD1, on 5 matching bases. CDR1 and CDR2 are read off the germline V gene as SGHTA and FQGNSA. V loses 5 bases of germline sequence and J loses 9 bases, and the interval between the two ends is 20 bases. Taken from cysteine to phenylalanine, the CDR3 has 14 residues. The DNA shown is the 42-base CDR3, in frame from base 1.